One and the same sample provided the 26 T cell receptor beta chains below, sequenced in a study of blood T cell repertoires in COVID-19. Only in-frame clones appear in the TCRdb table, and some are missing; sequencing was by immunoSEQ multiplex PCR. The sample includes 200,000 to 250,000 clones, 81% of them seen just once. The sequenced sample was peripheral blood. The receptor set was obtained from a woman older than 75 with COVID-19, enrolled during active disease.

This chain uses TRBV11-2 with TRBJ2-7, with TRBD2 as a possible D gene (6 bases). V was clipped by 5 bases and J by 2 bases, with 13 bases between them. Germline lookup yields CDR1 SGHAT and CDR2 FQNNGV. CDR3 length: 14 residues. The CDR3 DNA follows: TGTGCCAGCAGCCGGGCGCGGGGAACCTACGAGCAGTACTTC. Translating gives CASSRARGTYEQYF.

The gene calls are TRBV6-6 and TRBJ1-6; no definite D call. The CDR3 covers 14 residues. The germline CDR1 and CDR2 sequences are MNHNY and SVGAGI (reference sequence). V lost 3 bases and J lost 10, with 13 bases in between. CDR3 residues: CASSYAGRQSPLHF. CDR3 in DNA: TGTGCCAGCAGTTATGCGGGGAGGCAATCACCCCTCCACTTT.

The chain uses TRBV30 and TRBJ1-2; D not certain. Germline CDR1 is GTSNPN and CDR2 is SVGIG (reference sequence). Trimming removed 2 bases at V and 7 bases at J, with 11 bases between. CDR3 length: 12 residues. The chain's CDR3 is CAWSSGPSGYTF. CDR3 in DNA: TGTGCCTGGAGTTCTGGGCCCAGTGGCTACACCTTC.

V gene TRBV7-3 combines with J gene TRBJ2-7, with D unclear. CDR3 length equals 15 residues. V lost 5 bases and J 0 bases, leaving 14 bases between the germline ends. Germline V CDR1 and CDR2: SGHTA, FQGTGA. The CDR3: CASSPQAGVSYEQYF. The DNA for the CDR3 is TGTGCCAGCAGCCCCCAGGCAGGCGTCTCCTACGAGCAGTACTTC.

Only a few counts were recorded for this clone. The rearrangement uses TRBV28 and TRBJ1-5; D not certain. The V gene lost 5 bases and the J gene lost 1 base, with 15 bases spanning the gap. Germline values: CDR1 MDHEN, CDR2 SYDVKM. This CDR3 region has 16 residues. The CDR3 DNA reads TGTGCCAGCAGTCCCCCCTGGAGGGAGAGCAATCAGCCCCAGCATTTT. This translates into CASSPPWRESNQPQHF.

The J gene is TRBJ1-2, the V gene TRBV30, with unresolved D. The ends were cut back, 0 bases at V and 1 base at J, with 12 bases in the middle. Per germline, CDR1 GTSNPN and CDR2 SVGIG (reference sequence). This CDR3 region has 15 residues. As DNA, the CDR3 is TGTGCCTGGAGTGTAGTAGAATACTTTAACTATGGCTACACCTTC. It encodes CAWSVVEYFNYGYTF.

The rearrangement joins TRBV5-6 to TRBJ1-2; 9 positions agree with TRBD1. Trimming took 0 bases from V and 6 from J; bases not matched to a gene: 15. The CDR3 is made up of 18 amino acids. Germline V lookup: CDR1 SGHDT, CDR2 YYEEEE. In DNA form, the CDR3 reads TGTGCCAGCAGCTTGGTCGGACAGGGGCCAGGGCCACGTGATGGCTACACCTTC. Its translation is CASSLVGQGPGPRDGYTF.

This clone was counted once. The chain uses TRBV28 and TRBJ2-4, with 10 nucleotides matching TRBD1. CDR1 MDHEN and CDR2 SYDVKM come from the germline V gene. J lost 11 bases, V lost 7 bases, and 8 bases had no gene match. The CDR3 length is 13 residues. The CDR3 protein is CASTGTGEGVQYF. CDR3 in DNA: TGTGCCAGCACCGGGACAGGGGAAGGGGTTCAGTACTTC.

This clone was detected a few times. The rearrangement joins TRBV10-1 to TRBJ2-2, with 7 bases matching TRBD2. The CDR3 sequence is 14 residues long. The trim removed 2 bases at V and 5 bases at J, leaving 2 bases unmatched. In germline, CDR1 is WNHNN, CDR2 SYGVQD (reference sequence). CDR3 coding DNA: TGCGCCAGCAGTGAGGGACTAGAAACCGGGGAGCTGTTTTTT. Translated, it gives CASSEGLETGELFF.

This sequence joins TRBV5-1 and TRBJ2-2, with 7 bases matching TRBD2. The V gene's germline CDR1 is SGHRS and CDR2 YFSETQ. Trimming took 0 bases from V and 3 from J; bases not matched to a gene: 2. This CDR3 is 15 amino acids long. This CDR3 is CASSLGTRDTGELFF. The CDR3 region has the DNA TGCGCCAGCAGCTTGGGGACTAGAGACACCGGGGAGCTGTTTTTT.

The rearrangement uses TRBV9 and TRBJ2-2; 9 nucleotides align to TRBD2. The CDR3 spans 20 residues. The germline V gene encodes CDR1 SGDLS and CDR2 YYNGEE. The ends lost 0 bases at V and 0 bases at J; junction bases unmatched: 12. The CDR3 reads CASSVGRGLAGSANTGELFF. CDR3 in DNA: TGTGCCAGCAGCGTAGGTCGTGGTCTAGCGGGGTCCGCGAACACCGGGGAGCTGTTTTTT. Based on the CDR3 plus reference TRBV9 and TRBJ2-2, the full variable domain is DSGVTQTPKHLITATGQRVTLRCSPRSGDLSVYWYQQSLDQGLQFLIQYYNGEERAKGNILERFSAQQFPDLHSELNLSSLELGDSALYFCASSVGRGLAGSANTGELFFGEGSRLTVL.

This rearrangement joins TRBV29-1 to TRBJ2-5; 7 bases are shared with TRBD2. The ends lost 7 bases at V and 5 bases at J; junction bases unmatched: 10. Germline V gene sequence: CDR1 SQVTM, CDR2 ANQGSEA. This CDR3 is 13 amino acids long. CDR3 residues: CSASGRGYETQYF. The CDR3 DNA is TGCAGCGCCTCGGGGAGGGGATATGAGACCCAGTACTTC.

To note about this clone: Distinct nucleotide sequences in the sample also encode this CDR3. The chain carries TRBV28 and TRBJ1-5, with D perhaps matching TRBD1 (6 bases). V lost 6 bases and J lost 4, with 13 bases in between. CDR1 and CDR2 (germline): MDHEN, SYDVKM. CDR3 length equals 14 residues. CDR3 residues: CASSLLQGNQPQHF. As DNA, the CDR3 is TGTGCCAGCAGCCTCCTACAGGGAAATCAGCCCCAGCATTTT.

This clone was counted only a few times. The V and J genes are TRBV5-4 and TRBJ1-1, with D possibly matching TRBD1 (6 bases). The V gene's germline CDR1 is SGHNT and CDR2 YYREEE (reference sequence). V was pared by 6 bases and J by 4 bases, with 16 bases between. The length of the CDR3 is 14 residues. CDR3 nucleotides: TGTGCCAGCACCCTAGGGGGTTGGAGCACTGAAGCTTTCTTT. Translation: CASTLGGWSTEAFF. Using reference TRBV5-4 and TRBJ1-1 for the parts outside the CDR3, the full variable domain is ETGVTQSPTHLIKTRGQQVTLRCSSQSGHNTVSWYQQALGQGPQFIFQYYREEENGRGNFPPRFSGLQFPNYSSELNVNALELDDSALYLCASTLGGWSTEAFFGQGTRLTVV.

The chain uses TRBV3-1 (or the pseudogene TRBV3-2) and TRBJ1-6; TRBD1 aligns across 7 bases. The CDR3 length is 16 residues. The J segment lost 9 bases and the V segment lost 4 bases, leaving 12 bases of the junction unmatched. Germline assignment: CDR1 LGHDT and CDR2 YNNKEL (reference sequence). As DNA, the CDR3 is TGTGCCAGCAGCCGGACCCTCGGACAGGCGGCTTCACCCCTCCACTTT. This codes for CASSRTLGQAASPLHF.

This rearrangement joins TRBV28 to TRBJ2-1, with a possible D match to TRBD2 (6 bases). Germline lookup yields CDR1 MDHEN and CDR2 SYDVKM. Trimming left V 0 bases short and J 2 bases short, with 11 bases between. CDR3 size: 16 residues. The CDR3 DNA reads as TGTGCCAGCAGTTTATGGGACGCGGGAACCTACAATGAGCAGTTCTTC. Encoded protein: CASSLWDAGTYNEQFF.

The chain recombines TRBV14 with TRBJ1-3, with 7 bases lining up with TRBD1. The J segment lost 3 bases and the V segment lost 7 bases, leaving 6 bases of the junction unmatched. This CDR3 region has 14 residues. Looked up from germline, CDR1 is SGHDN and CDR2 is FVKESK. The CDR3 loop is CASKMTGFGNTIYF. CDR3 in DNA: TGTGCCAGCAAAATGACAGGGTTTGGAAACACCATATATTTT.

The CDR3, as DNA: TGTGCCAGCAGCGAGGGACAGGGAGCGAACACTGAAGCTTTCTTT. Protein product: CASSEGQGANTEAFF. The genes are TRBV9 and TRBJ1-1; the match to TRBD1 covers 9 bases. Germline lookup yields CDR1 SGDLS and CDR2 YYNGEE. With 3 bases clipped from V and 1 base from J, the junction kept 4 bases outside the gene matches. The CDR3 contains 15 residues.

This chain uses TRBV9 with TRBJ2-3, with 10 nucleotides matching TRBD2. CDR3 length: 16 residues. Germline-derived CDR1 and CDR2 are SGDLS and YYNGEE. After removal of 4 bases from V and 7 bases from J, the junction contained 12 bases not matched to a gene. DNA of the CDR3: TGTGCCAGCAGCTCTAGGCCCAGCGGGGGGGCGAATACGCAGTATTTT. It codes for CASSSRPSGGANTQYF.

This chain connects TRBV6-4 to TRBJ1-5, with D hard to call. With 4 bases removed from V and 7 bases from J, the gap between germline ends came to 11 bases. Per germline, CDR1 MRHNA and CDR2 SNTAGT. This CDR3 comprises 13 residues. In DNA, the CDR3 is TGTGCCAGCAGTGCGGATTTGGAGCAGCCCCAGCATTTT. This translates into CASSADLEQPQHF.

This rearrangement joins TRBV4-3 to TRBJ1-5; 8 positions match TRBD1. V shed 4 bases and J 3 bases; nucleotides not matched to a gene: 14. The CDR3 sequence is 18 residues long. Germline V gene sequence: CDR1 LGHNA, CDR2 YSLEER. The CDR3 sequence: CASSLTSSGTGYNQPQHF. The CDR3 DNA follows: TGCGCCAGCAGCCTCACATCATCCGGGACAGGTTACAATCAGCCCCAGCATTTT.

This chain uses TRBV18 with TRBJ2-1; 11 bases agree with TRBD1. Per the germline V gene, CDR1 is KGHSH and CDR2 is LQKENI. V was clipped by 3 bases and J by 5 bases; unmatched bases: 3. The CDR3 is 15 residues long. For the CDR3, the DNA is TGTGCCAGCTCACCGGGACAGGGGGTTAACAATGAGCAGTTCTTC. Its translation: CASSPGQGVNNEQFF.

This clone was picked up a small number of times. The chain uses TRBV7-2 and TRBJ2-2; maybe TRBD1 (6 bases). This CDR3 is built from 13 residues. Germline lookup yields CDR1 SGHTA and CDR2 FQGNSA. Trimming left V 1 base short and J 7 bases short, with 7 bases between. The CDR3 coding sequence is TGTGCCAGCAGCTTAGGGACAGTCGGGGAGCTGTTTTTT. Its protein product is CASSLGTVGELFF.

In the case of this clone: This CDR3 is also generated by other DNA sequences in the sample. CDR3 nucleotides: TGTGCCAGCTCACCAGAGGACAGGGGAAGCCAGCCCCAGCATTTT. Residues: CASSPEDRGSQPQHF. The chain has TRBV18 and TRBJ1-5; 9 bases are a match to TRBD1. J was trimmed by 7 bases and V by 2 bases; bases with no gene match: 6. Looked up from germline, CDR1 is KGHSH and CDR2 is LQKENI. The CDR3 has 15 residues.

The rearrangement joins TRBV28 to TRBJ1-1; unclear D gene. Germline V gene sequence: CDR1 MDHEN, CDR2 SYDVKM. This CDR3 has 13 amino acids. The V gene lost 4 bases and the J gene lost 1 base, with 7 bases spanning the gap. The CDR3 DNA reads as TGTGCCAGCAGTTCCGAGGGGAACACTGAAGCTTTCTTT. It encodes CASSSEGNTEAFF.

This rearrangement joins TRBV20-1 to TRBJ1-1; D remains ambiguous. The CDR3 consists of 11 residues. Trimming pared 2 bases from V and 6 bases from J, leaving 7 bases between. Germline V lookup: CDR1 DFQATT, CDR2 SNEGSKA (reference sequence). The DNA for the CDR3 is TGCAGTGCTAGACCAAGCCCTGAAGCTTTCTTT. Its protein is CSARPSPEAFF.